The T cell receptor (beta chain) described here comes from a study of CXCR3-negative and CXCR3-positive naive CD8 T cells (dated by TCRdb to the late 2010s). At the level of the whole study: In total, 130 million to 150 million TRB reads were obtained, which works out to roughly 1.5 +/- 0.3 million reads per library. Diversity and physicochemical repertoire analyses covered 11 donors pooled from two independent experiments. TRBV-TRBJ cluster analysis included naive subsets from a handful of donors and memory cells from 3 donors. Broader findings and caveats from the paper: Repertoire diversity was comparably high in both naive subsets but much lower in memory CD8+ T cells. Because CXCR3 expression was partially decreased after cryopreservation, freshly isolated PBMCs were used for most assays. TRB CDR3s from CXCR3-positive naive cells showed higher hydrophobicity (lower Kidera factor 4), lower energy, and higher strength and volume indices than CXCR3-negative naive cells. Because surface CD5, which is linked to self-reactivity in mice, was comparable between the naive subsets, TCR interaction strength was also inferred from the physicochemical properties of TRB CDR3s. Similar TRBV-TRBJ usage was shown by naive CXCR3-negative and CXCR3-positive cells from the same donor, whereas distinct patterns were shown by memory cells.

Each CD8+ T cell subset was flow-sorted in triplicate, and 300,000 or so cells per subset were placed directly into RLT lysis buffer. Naive CD8+ T cells were defined stringently as CD45RO-CCR7+CD27+CD95- to exclude memory contaminants. Standard density gradient centrifugation was used to isolate peripheral blood mononuclear cells from buffy coats. Naive CXCR3-negative and CXCR3-positive CD8+ T cells were flow-sorted on a FACSAria III. Total RNA was extracted from sorted cells using an RNeasy Mini Kit. Measured from the cysteine to the phenylalanine, the CDR3 is 11 residues long. DNA is not recorded here. CDR1 and CDR2, per the germline V gene, are KGHSH and LQKENI. No count is recorded, though its frequency marks this clonotype as medium-sized (0.01 to 0.1%). Its antigen remains undetermined. Data came from a NextSeq 550. The Human TCR Profiling Kit (MiLaboratory) was used to make UMI-labeled 5' RACE TRB cDNA libraries. The full amount of extracted RNA was used for cDNA synthesis, and the full amount of resulting cDNA was used for PCR amplification. Libraries were prepared in parallel with an identical number of PCR cycles. The published analysis was carried out like this. With a requirement of at least two reads per UMI, MIGEC and MiXCR extracted about 50,000 +/- 10,000 unique UMI-labeled TRB cDNA molecules per library. Each library averaged about 40,000 +/- 10,000 functional in-frame TRB CDR3 nucleotide clonotypes without stop codons. After each sample was downsampled to 5000 UMI-labeled TRB molecules, VDJtools was used to calculate diversity metrics such as normalized Shannon-Wiener and Chao1. Clonotype-size-weighted physicochemical properties of the central five CDR3 residues (interaction energy, strength, volume and Kidera factor 4) were computed in VDJtools. TCRdb reprocessed the reads and assigns one entry to each CDR3 protein sequence, leaving out DNA. TCRdb's processing, not the authors' own work, is the source of the V and J calls. This sample's table lists 7,000 to 8,500 distinct CDR3 sequences. The ten biggest clones cover 1.5% to 2% of the sample.

The TCR sequence derives from a human donor in good health. Some clones in this sample may be carry-over from other donors' samples. The sequencing input was naive CXCR3+ CD8+ T cells from blood. In the paper's terms, the cell subset or site label means: CD45RO-CCR7+CD27+CD95- naive CD8+ T cells expressing CXCR3 (TNR3+). The chain links TRBV18 with TRBJ2-5. The encoded CDR3 is CASSPGETQYF.